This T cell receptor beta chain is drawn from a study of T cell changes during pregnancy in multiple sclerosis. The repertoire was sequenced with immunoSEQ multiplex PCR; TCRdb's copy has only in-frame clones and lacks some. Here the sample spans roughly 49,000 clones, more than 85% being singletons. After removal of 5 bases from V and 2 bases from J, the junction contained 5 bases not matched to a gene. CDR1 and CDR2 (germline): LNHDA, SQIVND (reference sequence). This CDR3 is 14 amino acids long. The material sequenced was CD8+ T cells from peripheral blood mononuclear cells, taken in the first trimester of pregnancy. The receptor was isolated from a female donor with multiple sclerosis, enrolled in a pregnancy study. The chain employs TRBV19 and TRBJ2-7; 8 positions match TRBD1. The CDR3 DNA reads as TGTGCCAGTAGTTTCGGGACAGGCCCCTACGAGCAGTACTTC. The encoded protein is CASSFGTGPYEQYF.